Presented here are 23 T cell receptor beta chains from one specimen sequenced in a study of T-cell reconstitution after alpha-beta-depleted transplantation in children. Unique molecular identifiers were incorporated into the prepared TCRbeta library. TCRdb called the PCR reads again in MiXCR, with one record for every CDR3 protein. The table shows 75,000 to 80,000 distinct CDR3 sequences, with roughly 18% occurring only once. Sequencing used PBMCs, mostly from graft donor cells, obtained 360 days after TCRalphabeta/CD19-depleted stem cell transplant. All receptors derive from a male patient between 2 and 9 years old who had a stem cell transplant for acute lymphoblastic leukemia, so the T cells may come from the graft donor.

The sample holds a few counts of this clonotype. This chain links TRBV7-9 with TRBJ2-5; D gene uncertain. The CDR3 spans 15 residues. V gave up 0 bases and J gave up 5 bases, with 13 bases separating them. Germline V gene sequence: CDR1 SEHNR, CDR2 FQNEAQ (reference sequence). This chain's CDR3 is CASSLAAAVRETQYF. CDR3 nucleotide sequence: TGTGCCAGCAGCTTAGCGGCGGCGGTTAGGGAGACCCAGTACTTC.

This clonotype was detected a few times. The J gene is TRBJ1-1, the V gene TRBV24-1; TRBD1 agrees at 8 bases. The V gene's germline CDR1 is KGHDR and CDR2 SFDVKD. V gave up 5 bases and J gave up 2 bases; unmatched junction bases: 30. This CDR3 is built from 23 residues. The CDR3 sequence is CATSARTGCWYRRMYAGNTEAFF. The CDR3 coding sequence is TGTGCCACCAGTGCTAGGACAGGGTGTTGGTATAGGAGGATGTATGCTGGCAACACTGAAGCTTTCTTT.

This rearrangement joins TRBV6-5 to TRBJ2-1; 9 bases match TRBD1. V was clipped by 2 bases and J by 7 bases; unmatched bases: 9. CDR3 size: 16 residues. Per germline, CDR1 MNHEY and CDR2 SVGAGI. The DNA for the CDR3 is TGTGCCAGCAGTTACCCTAGACAGGGGGTAGGTAATGAGCAGTTCTTC. Protein product: CASSYPRQGVGNEQFF.

J is TRBJ1-2 and V is TRBV7-9; no clear D. The CDR3 is 14 residues long. The V end lost 5 bases, the J end lost 2 bases, and 12 bases lay between the germline ends. Germline V gene lookup returns CDR1 SEHNR and CDR2 FQNEAQ (reference sequence). The CDR3 loop is CASSLPYGNYGYTF. CDR3 bases: TGTGCCAGCAGCCTCCCCTACGGGAACTATGGCTACACCTTC.

The genes are TRBV12-3 or TRBV12-4 and TRBJ2-1; 7 bases are shared with TRBD1. The V segment lost 1 base and the J segment 3 bases; nucleotides outside the gene matches: 3. The CDR3 has 15 residues. The CDR3 is CASSLGDRDYNEQFF. The CDR3 nucleotides read TGTGCCAGCAGTTTAGGAGACAGGGACTACAATGAGCAGTTCTTC.

This chain uses TRBV20-1 with TRBJ2-7; D is uncertain. This CDR3 has 15 amino acids. Germline V gives CDR1 DFQATT, CDR2 SNEGSKA (reference sequence). Trimming pared 5 bases from V and 1 base from J, leaving 18 bases between. The CDR3, as DNA: TGCAGTGCTCAAGTGTTAGCACTTTCTTCCTACGAGCAGTACTTC. Its translation: CSAQVLALSSYEQYF.

This clonotype occurred a few times. The rearrangement uses TRBV3-1 and TRBJ2-3; D is ambiguous. V was cut by 0 bases and J by 4 bases, with 11 bases left in between. Germline lookup yields CDR1 LGHDT and CDR2 YNNKEL (reference sequence). The CDR3 runs to 15 residues. The CDR3 loop reads CASSQDFVLSDTQYF. The CDR3 DNA sequence: TGTGCCAGCAGCCAAGATTTTGTACTGTCAGATACGCAGTATTTT.

This clonotype was counted only a few times. V and J are TRBV24-1 and TRBJ1-2; D not certain. Trimming shortened V by 0 bases and J by 7 bases, and 8 bases separated the two germline ends. The germline V gene encodes CDR1 KGHDR and CDR2 SFDVKD. The CDR3 sequence is 13 residues long. For the CDR3, the DNA is TGTGCCACCAGTGATTTGACGGGCGGTGGCTACACCTTC. Encoded protein: CATSDLTGGGYTF.

The gene calls are TRBV29-1 and TRBJ1-1; no clear D. The V end was cut by 2 bases, the J end by 5 bases, with 12 bases between. The CDR3 contains 13 residues. In germline, CDR1 is SQVTM, CDR2 ANQGSEA. CDR3 nucleotide sequence: TGCAGCGTTGAACGGCAGATTTTTACTGAAGCTTTCTTT. The encoded protein is CSVERQIFTEAFF.

The rearrangement joins TRBV29-1 to TRBJ2-3; no firm D call. With 4 bases removed from V and 6 bases from J, the gap between germline ends came to 8 bases. The CDR3 has 11 residues. Germline CDR1 reads SQVTM; CDR2 reads ANQGSEA. The CDR3 here is CSVGLLDTQYF. As DNA, the CDR3 is TGCAGCGTTGGACTCCTTGATACGCAGTATTTT.

This clonotype came up many times. The chain couples TRBV28 to TRBJ2-3, with TRBD1 identical over 11 bases. CDR3 size: 16 residues. The trim removed 4 bases at V and 5 bases at J, leaving 8 bases unmatched. Germline V gives CDR1 MDHEN, CDR2 SYDVKM. CDR3 in DNA: TGTGCCAGCAGTTACGCCGGGACAGGGGGTAGAGATACGCAGTATTTT. It codes for CASSYAGTGGRDTQYF. Using reference TRBV28 and TRBJ2-3 for the parts outside the CDR3, the full variable domain is DVKVTQSSRYLVKRTGEKVFLECVQDMDHENMFWYRQDPGLGLRLIYFSYDVKMKEKGDIPEGYSVSREKKERFSLILESASTNQTSMYLCASSYAGTGGRDTQYFGPGTRLTVL.

The chain carries TRBV20-1 and TRBJ2-1, with D possibly TRBD1 on 7 matching bases. In germline, CDR1 is DFQATT, CDR2 SNEGSKA (reference sequence). Trimming pared 7 bases from V and 3 bases from J, leaving 10 bases between. CDR3 length: 12 amino acids. CDR3 DNA: TGCAGTGGACAGGGAGGCTACAATGAGCAGTTCTTC. Translated: CSGQGGYNEQFF.

This clonotype was seen a few times. The chain recombines TRBV20-1 with TRBJ2-1; 9 bases fit TRBD2. The V and J ends lost 6 bases and 4 bases, in that order; junction bases with no gene match: 4. This CDR3 contains 13 residues. Germline-derived CDR1 and CDR2 are DFQATT and SNEGSKA (reference sequence). Written as DNA, the CDR3 is TGCAGTGCCCATCTAGCGGGGTACAATGAGCAGTTCTTC. It encodes CSAHLAGYNEQFF.

This clonotype has just a few counts. J is TRBJ2-7 and V is TRBV11-2; TRBD2 is a possible D gene (6 bases). The CDR3 runs 15 residues. CDR1 SGHAT and CDR2 FQNNGV come from the germline V gene. V dropped 0 bases and J dropped 2 bases, with 11 bases sitting between them. The CDR3 DNA sequence: TGTGCCAGCAGCTTAGAGGGGGGAAAAGCCTACGAGCAGTACTTC. Protein product: CASSLEGGKAYEQYF.

In its sample, this clonotype was seen a few times. The chain has TRBV20-1 and TRBJ2-5; 7 nucleotides line up with TRBD2. V gave up 6 bases and J gave up 5 bases; unmatched junction bases: 12. This CDR3 has 14 residues. Germline assignment: CDR1 DFQATT and CDR2 SNEGSKA (reference sequence). In DNA, the CDR3 is TGCAGTGCCCAGAGGCGGACTAGTAGGGAGACCCAGTACTTC. Translating it yields CSAQRRTSRETQYF.

This sequence joins TRBV12-3 or TRBV12-4 and TRBJ2-5, with TRBD2 as a possible D gene (5 bases). The CDR3 covers 14 residues. Trimming left V 5 bases short and J 1 base short, with 11 bases between. For the CDR3, the DNA is TGTGCCAGCAGTGAGCGGCCATCCCAAGAGACCCAGTACTTC. It yields the protein CASSERPSQETQYF.

The sample holds many counts of this clonotype. This sequence joins TRBV7-9 and TRBJ2-7, with D perhaps matching TRBD1 (6 bases). The germline gives CDR1 SEHNR, CDR2 FQNEAQ (reference sequence). V lost 5 bases and J 6 bases, leaving 11 bases between the germline ends. CDR3 length: 12 amino acids. CDR3 amino acids: CASSTQGIEQYF. In nucleotides, the CDR3 is TGTGCCAGCAGCACCCAGGGGATCGAGCAGTACTTC.

This clonotype was counted only a few times. The chain has TRBV11-2 and TRBJ2-1, with TRBD2 matching 13 bases. Trimming cost V 6 bases and J 2 bases; bases outside gene matches: 10. The CDR3 is made up of 18 amino acids. The germline CDR1 and CDR2 sequences are SGHAT and FQNNGV. CDR3 bases: TGTGCCAGCAGACCAACTAGCGGGAGGGCCCTTGCCTACAATGAGCAGTTCTTC. It is translated as CASRPTSGRALAYNEQFF.

V gene TRBV5-1 combines with J gene TRBJ2-7, with D unresolved. Trimming took 0 bases from V and 3 from J, leaving 4 bases between them. The CDR3 contains 12 residues. Germline V gene data show CDR1 as SGHRS and CDR2 as YFSETQ. The CDR3, as DNA: TGCGCCAGCAGCTTGGACTACTACGAGCAGTACTTC. Translating gives CASSLDYYEQYF.

The chain couples TRBV5-1 to TRBJ2-3, with D perhaps matching TRBD2 (5 bases). Trimming pared 0 bases from V and 2 bases from J, leaving 10 bases between. Germline assignment: CDR1 SGHRS and CDR2 YFSETQ. CDR3 size: 15 residues. The CDR3 protein is CASSLAGIFTDTQYF. DNA for the CDR3: TGCGCCAGCAGCTTGGCGGGAATATTCACAGATACGCAGTATTTT.

V gene TRBV7-9 combines with J gene TRBJ2-7; tentative D call: TRBD2 (6 bases). Between the trimmed V and J ends, which lost 1 base and 8 bases, there was a span of 15 bases. Germline CDR1 and CDR2: SEHNR and FQNEAQ (reference sequence). The CDR3 length is 14 residues. CDR3 nucleotides: TGTGCCAGCAGCTTAGAAGCGGGTACTAAGAAGCAGTACTTC. This codes for CASSLEAGTKKQYF.

The V gene is TRBV18, the J gene TRBJ2-7; TRBD1 aligns across 8 bases. The V gene's germline CDR1 is KGHSH and CDR2 LQKENI. V lost 1 base and J lost 5; bases outside the gene matches: 1. The CDR3 extends over 13 amino acids. The chain's CDR3 is CASSPLTGDEQYF. Here the CDR3 DNA reads TGTGCCAGCTCACCACTGACAGGGGACGAGCAGTACTTC.

The CDR3: CASRRGRATGELFF. In nucleotides, the CDR3 is TGTGCCAGCAGGCGCGGGAGGGCCACCGGGGAGCTGTTTTTT. V is TRBV12-3 or TRBV12-4 and J is TRBJ2-2; 9 positions match TRBD2. J gave up 4 bases and V 6 bases, and 3 bases lay outside the gene matches. The CDR3 spans 14 residues.